This record covers a single TCR beta chain. The clone's antigen remains unknown. The input lacks base qualities; no much larger clone sits a single base away. Unstimulated PBMCs, after thawing, were stained for CD3, CD4 and CD8 and then FACS-sorted into CD3+CD4+ and CD3+CD8+ populations. Each of the 8 studied subjects was randomized to immunosuppression withdrawal. The Qiagen DNeasy Blood and Tissue Kit was used for isolation of genomic DNA. Frozen genomic DNA underwent high-throughput TCRbeta CDR3 sequencing by immunoSEQ, including PCR amplification, mapping, bias correction and internal controls. The paper's data handling went like this. Only productive rearrangements were retained, and each unique TCRbeta sequence was defined by its CDR3 nucleotide sequence together with its V and J gene. A sequence counted as donor-reactive only if the sequence showed at least 5-fold expansion in CFSE-low cells compared with unstimulated pre-transplant cells and had a frequency of at least 0.01%. Per-subject minimum frequency thresholds, based on the lowest-template unstimulated sample, ensured at least 90% detection power. Jensen-Shannon divergence between the top 1000 TCRbeta sequences post- versus pre-transplant served as the measure of repertoire turnover. Changes in detection of donor-reactive sequences were tested with two-sided Fisher's exact tests. The table comes from immuneACCESS by way of TCRdb, which keeps in-frame sequences with V and J called. Part of the clones is missing from these tables; in studies checked, under half for an unresolved V gene and the rest for unknown reasons. The V and J calls and clone size are taken from that table; D and trimming were inferred from the DNA. This sample holds around 120,000 clones; around nine tenths were observed only once. The ten largest make up 0.8% to 0.9% of the sample.

The entry originates in a study of T cell clones after liver transplantation (dated by TCRdb to about 2019). Context from the whole study: The samples were obtained from ITN030ST, a randomized trial that attempted immunosuppression withdrawal within 2 years after liver transplantation. Donor-reactive T cell clones were identified by TCRbeta sequencing following a pre-transplant mixed lymphocyte reaction and were subsequently tracked in post-transplant blood. As an antigen-independent comparator for donor-reactive sequences, third party-reactive TCRbeta sequences were also identified from pre-transplant MLRs. Three of the eight recipients were HCV-positive; the others were transplanted for non-autoimmune, non-viral indications. Subjects received no induction therapy and standard immunosuppression until randomization at 12-24 months post-transplant. Tolerance was defined as complete immunosuppression withdrawal for at least one year with no rise in liver enzymes beyond twice the upper limit of normal. Blood samples were taken pre-transplant, pre-randomization before withdrawal, and post-randomization after full withdrawal or failed withdrawal. The study cohort included 8 liver transplant recipients, of whom 3 were classified as tolerant and 5 as non-tolerant. The investigation overall reported the following: In 5 of 8 subjects, circulating donor-reactive CD4 TCRbeta sequences decreased significantly after transplant, regardless of tolerance or HCV status. Low numbers of available donor cells limited the measurable donor-reactive repertoire in a couple of subjects. When repertoire turnover was accounted for, significantly reduced detection of donor-reactive sequences was found in 7 of 8 subjects for CD4 and in 8 of 8 subjects for CD8. Conclusions were preliminary, limited by small, heterogeneous patient numbers and non-standardized post-transplant time points. Because no allograft tissue specimens were available, donor-reactive T cells may have migrated into the graft instead of being deleted. The decline in donor-reactive sequences exceeded the decline in third party-reactive sequences, suggesting partial antigen-specific deletion that was unrelated to withdrawal success.

Sequences SGHDN (CDR1) and FVKESK (CDR2) are obtained from the germline V gene. Relative to germline, V is 0 bases shorter and J is 4 bases shorter, with 10 bases between their ends. The CDR3 spans 15 residues, from the cysteine through the phenylalanine. Just CDR3 DNA is preserved here, 45 bases in frame from base 1. The sequence came from a human patient who received a liver transplant. After transplantation, some T cells may belong to the graft donor instead of the recipient. Sequenced material: CD4+ T cells from blood, taken 12 months after liver transplant. The rearranged chain carries TRBV14 and TRBJ2-1; the D segment cannot be called with confidence. CDR3 loop: CASSQDYQAYNEQFF. The DNA is as follows: TGTGCCAGCAGCCAAGATTACCAGGCTTACAATGAGCAGTTCTTC.